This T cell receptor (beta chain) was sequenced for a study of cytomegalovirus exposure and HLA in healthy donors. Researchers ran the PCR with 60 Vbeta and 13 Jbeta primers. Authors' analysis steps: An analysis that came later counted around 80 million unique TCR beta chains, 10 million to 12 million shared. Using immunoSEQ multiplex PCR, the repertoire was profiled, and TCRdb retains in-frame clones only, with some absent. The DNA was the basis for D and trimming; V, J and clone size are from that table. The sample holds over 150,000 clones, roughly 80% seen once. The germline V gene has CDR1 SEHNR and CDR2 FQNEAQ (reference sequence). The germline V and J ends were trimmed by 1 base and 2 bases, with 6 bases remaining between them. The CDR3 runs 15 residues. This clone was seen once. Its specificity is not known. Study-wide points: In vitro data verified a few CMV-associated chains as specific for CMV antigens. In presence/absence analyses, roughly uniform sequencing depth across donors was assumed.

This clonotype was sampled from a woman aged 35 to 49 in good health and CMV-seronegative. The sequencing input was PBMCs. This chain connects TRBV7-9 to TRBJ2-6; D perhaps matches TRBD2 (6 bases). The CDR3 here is CASSLGGAGANVLTF. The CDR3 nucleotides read TGTGCCAGCAGCTTAGGGGGGGCTGGGGCCAACGTCCTGACTTTC.